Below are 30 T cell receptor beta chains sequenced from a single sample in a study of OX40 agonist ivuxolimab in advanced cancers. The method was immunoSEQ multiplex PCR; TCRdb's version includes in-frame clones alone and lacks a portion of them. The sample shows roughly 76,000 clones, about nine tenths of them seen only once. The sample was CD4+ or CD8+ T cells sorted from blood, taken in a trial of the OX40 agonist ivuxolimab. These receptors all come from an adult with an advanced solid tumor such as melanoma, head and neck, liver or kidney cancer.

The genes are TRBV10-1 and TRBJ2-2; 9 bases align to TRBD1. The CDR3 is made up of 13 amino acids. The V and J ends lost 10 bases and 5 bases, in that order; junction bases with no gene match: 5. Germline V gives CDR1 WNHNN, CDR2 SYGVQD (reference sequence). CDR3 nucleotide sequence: TGCGCCACCACGGGACAGGGAACCGGGGAGCTGTTTTTT. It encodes CATTGQGTGELFF.

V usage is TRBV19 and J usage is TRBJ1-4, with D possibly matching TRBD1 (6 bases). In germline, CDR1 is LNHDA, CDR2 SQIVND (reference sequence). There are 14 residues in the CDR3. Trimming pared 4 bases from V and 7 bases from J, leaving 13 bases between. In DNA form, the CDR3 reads TGTGCCAGTAGTAAGCAAGGGGGTCTTGAAAAACTGTTTTTT. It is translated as CASSKQGGLEKLFF.

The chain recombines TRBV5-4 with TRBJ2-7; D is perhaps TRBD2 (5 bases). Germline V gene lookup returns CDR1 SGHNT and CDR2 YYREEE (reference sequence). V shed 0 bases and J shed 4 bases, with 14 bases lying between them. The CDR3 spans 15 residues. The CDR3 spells CASSLDLATNYEQYF. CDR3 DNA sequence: TGTGCCAGCAGCTTGGACCTAGCCACCAATTACGAGCAGTACTTC.

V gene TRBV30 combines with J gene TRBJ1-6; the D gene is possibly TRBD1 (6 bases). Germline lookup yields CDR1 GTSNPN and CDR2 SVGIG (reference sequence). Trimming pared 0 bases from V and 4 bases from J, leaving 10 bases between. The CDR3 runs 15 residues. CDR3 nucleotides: TGTGCCTGGAGTGTACCCAGGGGATATAATTCACCCCTCCACTTT. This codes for CAWSVPRGYNSPLHF.

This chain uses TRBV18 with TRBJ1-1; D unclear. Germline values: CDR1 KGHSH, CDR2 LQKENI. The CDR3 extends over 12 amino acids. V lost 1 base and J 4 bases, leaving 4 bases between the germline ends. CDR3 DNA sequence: TGTGCCAGCTCACCACAGACCACTGAAGCTTTCTTT. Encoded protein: CASSPQTTEAFF.

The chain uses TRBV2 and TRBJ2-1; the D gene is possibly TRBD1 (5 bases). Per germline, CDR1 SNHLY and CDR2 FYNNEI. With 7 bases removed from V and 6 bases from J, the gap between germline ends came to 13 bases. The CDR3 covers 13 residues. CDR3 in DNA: TGTGCCAGCATTAGGGGTCTGGGCAATGAGCAGTTCTTC. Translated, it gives CASIRGLGNEQFF.

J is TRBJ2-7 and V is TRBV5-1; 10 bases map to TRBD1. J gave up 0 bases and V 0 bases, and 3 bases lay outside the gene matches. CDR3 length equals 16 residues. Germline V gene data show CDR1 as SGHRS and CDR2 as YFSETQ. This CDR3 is CASSLEGQGLSYEQYF. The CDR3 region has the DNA TGCGCCAGCAGCTTGGAGGGACAGGGGCTCTCCTACGAGCAGTACTTC.

CDR3 amino acids: CASSLGMGGANYGYTF. The CDR3 DNA sequence: TGTGCCAGCAGCTTAGGGATGGGGGGCGCCAACTATGGCTACACCTTC. The V gene is TRBV7-9, the J gene TRBJ1-2; D possibly corresponds to TRBD1 (6 bases). V lost 1 base and J lost 2, with 14 bases in between. Germline V gene sequence: CDR1 SEHNR, CDR2 FQNEAQ (reference sequence). This CDR3 has 16 amino acids. The whole variable domain, filled in from reference TRBV7-9 and TRBJ1-2, reads DTGVSQNPRHKITKRGQNVTFRCDPISEHNRLYWYRQTLGQGPEFLTYFQNEAQLEKSRLLSDRFSAERPKGSFSTLEIQRTEQGDSAMYLCASSLGMGGANYGYTFGSGTRLTVV.

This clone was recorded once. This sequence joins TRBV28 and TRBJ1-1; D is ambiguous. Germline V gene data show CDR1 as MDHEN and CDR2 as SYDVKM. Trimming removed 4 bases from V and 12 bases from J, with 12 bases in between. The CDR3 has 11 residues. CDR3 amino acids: CASSSTTRPFF. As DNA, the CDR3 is TGTGCCAGCAGTTCGACAACGAGGCCTTTCTTT.

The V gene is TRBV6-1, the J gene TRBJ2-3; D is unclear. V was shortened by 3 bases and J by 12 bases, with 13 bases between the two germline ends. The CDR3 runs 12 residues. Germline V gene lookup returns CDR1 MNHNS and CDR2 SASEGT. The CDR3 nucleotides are TGTGCCAGCAGTGATCCGTATCAGGACCAGTATTTT. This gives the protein CASSDPYQDQYF.

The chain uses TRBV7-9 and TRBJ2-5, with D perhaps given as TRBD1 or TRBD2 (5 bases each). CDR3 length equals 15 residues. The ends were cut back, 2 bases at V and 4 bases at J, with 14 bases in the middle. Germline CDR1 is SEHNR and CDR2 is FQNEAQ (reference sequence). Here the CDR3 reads CASSLYGTWGETQYF. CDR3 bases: TGTGCCAGCAGCTTATACGGGACCTGGGGAGAGACCCAGTACTTC.

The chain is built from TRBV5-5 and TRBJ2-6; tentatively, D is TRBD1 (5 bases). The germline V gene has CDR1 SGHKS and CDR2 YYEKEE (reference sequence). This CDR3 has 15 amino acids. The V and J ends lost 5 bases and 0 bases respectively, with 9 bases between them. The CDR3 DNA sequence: TGTGCCAGCAGTTCAGGGATCTCTGGGGCCAACGTCCTGACTTTC. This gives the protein CASSSGISGANVLTF. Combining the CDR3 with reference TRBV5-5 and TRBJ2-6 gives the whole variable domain DAGVTQSPTHLIKTRGQQVTLRCSPISGHKSVSWYQQVLGQGPQFIFQYYEKEERGRGNFPDRFSARQFPNYSSELNVNALLLGDSALYLCASSSGISGANVLTFGAGSRLTVL.

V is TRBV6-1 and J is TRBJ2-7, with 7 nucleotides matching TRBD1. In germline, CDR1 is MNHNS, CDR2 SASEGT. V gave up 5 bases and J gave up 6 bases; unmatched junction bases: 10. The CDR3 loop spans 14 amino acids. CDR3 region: CASSLRQGSAEQYF. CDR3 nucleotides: TGTGCCAGCAGTTTAAGACAGGGTAGTGCCGAGCAGTACTTC.

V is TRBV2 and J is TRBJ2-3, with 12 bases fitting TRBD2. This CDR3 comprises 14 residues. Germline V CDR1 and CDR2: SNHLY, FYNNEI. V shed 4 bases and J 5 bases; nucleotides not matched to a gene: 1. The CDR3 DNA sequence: TGTGCCAGCAGTGCGGGACTAGCGGGAGATACGCAGTATTTT. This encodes CASSAGLAGDTQYF. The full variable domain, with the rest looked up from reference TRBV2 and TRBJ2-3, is EPEVTQTPSHQVTQMGQEVILRCVPISNHLYFYWYRQILGQKVEFLVSFYNNEISEKSEIFDDQFSVERPDGSNFTLKIRSTKLEDSAMYFCASSAGLAGDTQYFGPGTRLTVL.

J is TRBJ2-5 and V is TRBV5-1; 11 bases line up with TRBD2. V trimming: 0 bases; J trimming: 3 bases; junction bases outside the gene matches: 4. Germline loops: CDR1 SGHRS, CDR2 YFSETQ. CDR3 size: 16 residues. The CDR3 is CASSLGLAGREETQYF. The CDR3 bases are TGCGCCAGCAGCTTGGGACTAGCGGGGAGGGAAGAGACCCAGTACTTC.

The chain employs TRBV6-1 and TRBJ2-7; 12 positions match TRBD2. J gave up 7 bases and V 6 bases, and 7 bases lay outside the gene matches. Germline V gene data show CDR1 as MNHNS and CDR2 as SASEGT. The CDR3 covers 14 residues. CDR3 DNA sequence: TGTGCCAGCAGGGCCGGACTAGCGGGAATTGAGCAGTACTTC. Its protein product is CASRAGLAGIEQYF.

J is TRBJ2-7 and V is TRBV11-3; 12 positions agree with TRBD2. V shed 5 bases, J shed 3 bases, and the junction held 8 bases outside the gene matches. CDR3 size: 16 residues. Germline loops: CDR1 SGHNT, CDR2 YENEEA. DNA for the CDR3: TGTGCCAGCAGCCTTACAGGACTAGCGGGAATCTACGAGCAGTACTTC. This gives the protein CASSLTGLAGIYEQYF.

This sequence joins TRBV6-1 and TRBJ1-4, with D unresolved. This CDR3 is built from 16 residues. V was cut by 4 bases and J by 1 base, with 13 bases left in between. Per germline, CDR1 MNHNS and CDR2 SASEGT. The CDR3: CASSVQIDGTNEKLFF. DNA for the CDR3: TGTGCCAGCAGTGTGCAGATCGACGGAACTAATGAAAAACTGTTTTTT.

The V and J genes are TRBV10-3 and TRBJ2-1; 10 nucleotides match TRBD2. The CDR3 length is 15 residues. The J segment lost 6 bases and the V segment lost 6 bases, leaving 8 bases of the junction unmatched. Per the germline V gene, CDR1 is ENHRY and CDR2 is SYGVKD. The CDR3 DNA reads TGTGCCATCAGGGAGCGGGAGGGGATATTCAATGAGCAGTTCTTC. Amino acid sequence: CAIREREGIFNEQFF.

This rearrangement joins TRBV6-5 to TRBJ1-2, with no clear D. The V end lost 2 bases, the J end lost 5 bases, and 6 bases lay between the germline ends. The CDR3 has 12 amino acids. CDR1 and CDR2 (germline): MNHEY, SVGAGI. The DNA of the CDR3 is TGTGCCAGCAGTTACGGGCAGTATGGCTACACCTTC. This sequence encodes CASSYGQYGYTF.

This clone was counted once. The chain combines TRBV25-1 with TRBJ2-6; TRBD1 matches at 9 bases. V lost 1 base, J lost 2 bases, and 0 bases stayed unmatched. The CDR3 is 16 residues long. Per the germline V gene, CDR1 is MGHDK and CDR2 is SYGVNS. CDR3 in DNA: TGTGCCAGCAGTGAATGGGACAGGGCTGGGGCCAACGTCCTGACTTTC. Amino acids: CASSEWDRAGANVLTF. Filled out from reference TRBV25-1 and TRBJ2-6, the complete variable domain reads EADIYQTPRYLVIGTGKKITLECSQTMGHDKMYWYQQDPGMELHLIHYSYGVNSTEKGDLSSESTVSRIRTEHFPLTLESARPSHTSQYLCASSEWDRAGANVLTFGAGSRLTVL.

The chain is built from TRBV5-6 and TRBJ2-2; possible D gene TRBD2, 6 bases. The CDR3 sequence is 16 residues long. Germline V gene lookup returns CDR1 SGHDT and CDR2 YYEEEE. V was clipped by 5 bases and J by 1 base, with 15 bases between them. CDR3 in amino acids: CASSYWLRENTGELFF. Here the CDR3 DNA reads TGTGCCAGCAGTTATTGGTTGCGGGAGAACACCGGGGAGCTGTTTTTT. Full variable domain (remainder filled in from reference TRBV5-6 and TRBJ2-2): DAGVTQSPTHLIKTRGQQVTLRCSPKSGHDTVSWYQQALGQGPQFIFQYYEEEERQRGNFPDRFSGHQFPNYSSELNVNALLLGDSALYLCASSYWLRENTGELFFGEGSRLTVL.

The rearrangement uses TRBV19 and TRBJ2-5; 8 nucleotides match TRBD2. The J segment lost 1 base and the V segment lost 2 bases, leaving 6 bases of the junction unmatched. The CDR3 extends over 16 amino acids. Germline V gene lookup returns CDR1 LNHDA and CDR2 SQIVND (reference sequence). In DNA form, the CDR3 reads TGTGCCAGTAGTATACTCGCGGGAGGAGGCCAAGAGACCCAGTACTTC. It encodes CASSILAGGGQETQYF.

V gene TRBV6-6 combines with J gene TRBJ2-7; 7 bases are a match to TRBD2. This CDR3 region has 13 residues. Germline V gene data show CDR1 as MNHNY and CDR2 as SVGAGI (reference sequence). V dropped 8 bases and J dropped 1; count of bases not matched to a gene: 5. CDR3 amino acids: CASCREDSYEQYF. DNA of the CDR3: TGTGCCAGCTGCCGGGAGGATTCCTACGAGCAGTACTTC.

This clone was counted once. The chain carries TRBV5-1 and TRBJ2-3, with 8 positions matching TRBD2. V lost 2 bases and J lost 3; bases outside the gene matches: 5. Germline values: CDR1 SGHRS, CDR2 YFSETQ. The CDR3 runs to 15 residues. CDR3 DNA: TGCGCCAGCAGCTTAGCGGGAGTATTAACAGATACGCAGTATTTT. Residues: CASSLAGVLTDTQYF. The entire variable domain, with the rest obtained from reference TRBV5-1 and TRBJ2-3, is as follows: KAGVTQTPRYLIKTRGQQVTLSCSPISGHRSVSWYQQTPGQGLQFLFEYFSETQRNKGNFPGRFSGRQFSNSRSEMNVSTLELGDSALYLCASSLAGVLTDTQYFGPGTRLTVL.

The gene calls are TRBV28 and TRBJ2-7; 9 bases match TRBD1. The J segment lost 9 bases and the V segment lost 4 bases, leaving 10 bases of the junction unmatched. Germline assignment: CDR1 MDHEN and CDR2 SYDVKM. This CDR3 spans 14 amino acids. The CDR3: CASSSWDRVQGQYF. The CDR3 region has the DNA TGTGCCAGCAGTTCCTGGGACAGGGTGCAAGGGCAGTACTTC.

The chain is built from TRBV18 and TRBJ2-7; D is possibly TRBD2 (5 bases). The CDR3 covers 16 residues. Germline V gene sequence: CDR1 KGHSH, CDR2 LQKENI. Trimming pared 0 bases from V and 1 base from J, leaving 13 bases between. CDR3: CASSPPNLGGSYEQYF. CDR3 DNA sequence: TGTGCCAGCTCACCACCGAATTTGGGCGGGTCCTACGAGCAGTACTTC.

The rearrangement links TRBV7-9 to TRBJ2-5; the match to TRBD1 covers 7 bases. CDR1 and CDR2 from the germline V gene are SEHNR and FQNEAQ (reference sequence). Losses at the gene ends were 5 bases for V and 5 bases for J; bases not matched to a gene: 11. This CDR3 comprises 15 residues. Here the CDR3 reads CASSGRQGRVETQYF. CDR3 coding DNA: TGTGCCAGCAGCGGCCGACAGGGACGAGTGGAGACCCAGTACTTC.

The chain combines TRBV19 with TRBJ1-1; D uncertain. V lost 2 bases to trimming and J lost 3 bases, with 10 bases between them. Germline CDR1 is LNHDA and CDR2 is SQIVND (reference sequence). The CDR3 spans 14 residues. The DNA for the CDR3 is TGTGCCAGTAGTATAAGGTCTGCGGACACTGAAGCTTTCTTT. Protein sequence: CASSIRSADTEAFF. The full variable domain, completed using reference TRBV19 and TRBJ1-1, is DGGITQSPKYLFRKEGQNVTLSCEQNLNHDAMYWYRQDPGQGLRLIYYSQIVNDFQKGDIAEGYSVSREKKESFPLTVTSAQKNPTAFYLCASSIRSADTEAFFGQGTRLTVV.

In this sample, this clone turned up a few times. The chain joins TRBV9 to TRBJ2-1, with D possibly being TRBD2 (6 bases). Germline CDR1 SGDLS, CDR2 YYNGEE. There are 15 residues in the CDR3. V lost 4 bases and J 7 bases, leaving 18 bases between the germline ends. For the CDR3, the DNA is TGTGCCAGCAGCCTTAGCGGCGGGATAGAGAATGAGCAGTTCTTC. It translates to CASSLSGGIENEQFF. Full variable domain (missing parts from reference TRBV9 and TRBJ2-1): DSGVTQTPKHLITATGQRVTLRCSPRSGDLSVYWYQQSLDQGLQFLIQYYNGEERAKGNILERFSAQQFPDLHSELNLSSLELGDSALYFCASSLSGGIENEQFFGPGTRLTVL.